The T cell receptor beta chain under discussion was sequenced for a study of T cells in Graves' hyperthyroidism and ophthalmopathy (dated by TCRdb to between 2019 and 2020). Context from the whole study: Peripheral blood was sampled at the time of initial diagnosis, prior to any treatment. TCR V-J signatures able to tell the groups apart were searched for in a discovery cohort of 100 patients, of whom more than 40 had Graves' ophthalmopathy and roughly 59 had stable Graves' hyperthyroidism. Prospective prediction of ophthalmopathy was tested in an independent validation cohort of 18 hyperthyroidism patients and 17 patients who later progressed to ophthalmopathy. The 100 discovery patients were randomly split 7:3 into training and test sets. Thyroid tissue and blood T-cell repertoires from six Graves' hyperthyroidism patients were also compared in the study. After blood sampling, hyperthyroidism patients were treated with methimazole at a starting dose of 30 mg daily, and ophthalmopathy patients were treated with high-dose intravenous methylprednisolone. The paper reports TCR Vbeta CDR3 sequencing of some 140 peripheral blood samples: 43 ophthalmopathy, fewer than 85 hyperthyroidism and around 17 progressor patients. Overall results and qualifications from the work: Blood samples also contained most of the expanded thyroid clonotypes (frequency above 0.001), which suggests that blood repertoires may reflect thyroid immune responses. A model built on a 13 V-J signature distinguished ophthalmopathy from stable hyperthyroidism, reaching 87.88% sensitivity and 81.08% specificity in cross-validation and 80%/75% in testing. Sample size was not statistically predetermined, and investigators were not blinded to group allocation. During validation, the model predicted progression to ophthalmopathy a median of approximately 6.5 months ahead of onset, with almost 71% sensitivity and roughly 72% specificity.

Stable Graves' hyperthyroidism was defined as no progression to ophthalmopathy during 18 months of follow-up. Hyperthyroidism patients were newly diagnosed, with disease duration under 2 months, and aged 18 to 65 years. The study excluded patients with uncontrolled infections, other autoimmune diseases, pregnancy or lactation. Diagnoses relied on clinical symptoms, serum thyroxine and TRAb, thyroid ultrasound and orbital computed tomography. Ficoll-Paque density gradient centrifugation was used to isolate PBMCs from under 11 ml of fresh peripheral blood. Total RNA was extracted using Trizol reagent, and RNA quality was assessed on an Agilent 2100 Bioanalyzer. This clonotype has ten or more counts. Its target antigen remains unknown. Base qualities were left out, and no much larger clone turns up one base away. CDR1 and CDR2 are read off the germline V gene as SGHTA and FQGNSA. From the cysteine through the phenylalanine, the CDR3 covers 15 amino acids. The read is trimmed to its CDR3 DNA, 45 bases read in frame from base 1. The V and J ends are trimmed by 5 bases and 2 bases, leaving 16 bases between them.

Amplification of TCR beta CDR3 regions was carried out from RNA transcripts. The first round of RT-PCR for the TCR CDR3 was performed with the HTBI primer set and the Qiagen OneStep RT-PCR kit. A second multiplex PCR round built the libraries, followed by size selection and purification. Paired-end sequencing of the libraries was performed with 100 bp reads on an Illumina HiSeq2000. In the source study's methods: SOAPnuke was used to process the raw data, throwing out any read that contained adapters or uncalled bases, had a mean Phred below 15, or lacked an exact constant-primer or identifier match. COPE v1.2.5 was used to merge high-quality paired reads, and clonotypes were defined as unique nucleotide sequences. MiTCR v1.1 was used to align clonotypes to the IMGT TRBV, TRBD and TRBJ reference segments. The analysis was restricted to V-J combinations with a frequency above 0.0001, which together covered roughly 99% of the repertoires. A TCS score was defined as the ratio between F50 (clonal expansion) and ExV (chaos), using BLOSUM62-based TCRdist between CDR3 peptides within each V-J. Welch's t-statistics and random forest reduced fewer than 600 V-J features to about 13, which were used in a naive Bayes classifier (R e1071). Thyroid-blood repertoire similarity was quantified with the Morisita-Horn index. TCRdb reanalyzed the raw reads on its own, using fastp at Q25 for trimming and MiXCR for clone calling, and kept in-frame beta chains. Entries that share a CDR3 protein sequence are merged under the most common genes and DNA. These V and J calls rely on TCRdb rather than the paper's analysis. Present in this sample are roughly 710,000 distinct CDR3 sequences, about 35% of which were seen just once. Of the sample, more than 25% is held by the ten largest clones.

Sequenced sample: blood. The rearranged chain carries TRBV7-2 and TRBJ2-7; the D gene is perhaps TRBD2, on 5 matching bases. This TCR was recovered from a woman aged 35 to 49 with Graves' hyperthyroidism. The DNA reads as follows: TGTGCCAGCAGCCGGCCCGGACTCGCGACCTACGAGCAGTACTTC. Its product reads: CASSRPGLATYEQYF. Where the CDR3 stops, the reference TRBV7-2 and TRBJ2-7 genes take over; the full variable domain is GAGVSQSPSNKVTEKGKDVELRCDPISGHTALYWYRQSLGQGLEFLIYFQGNSAPDKSGLPSDRFSAERTGGSVSTLTIQRTQQEDSAVYLCASSRPGLATYEQYFGPGTRLTVT.